The clone carrying this TCR beta chain appeared many times. The CDR3 runs 16 residues. Germline CDR1 reads SGHRS; CDR2 reads YFSETQ. V shed 4 bases, J shed 4 bases, and the junction held 5 bases outside the gene matches. The data derive from a study of read filtering for tumor transcriptome and immune sequencing. This library used roughly 400 ng RNA and molecular barcoded adaptors spanning alpha/delta and beta/gamma chains. MiXCR, run by TCRdb on the reads, gives a single entry per CDR3 protein. The sample yields tens of thousands of distinct CDR3 sequences, approximately 19% seen once. This chain links TRBV5-1 with TRBJ2-3; TRBD2 matches at 14 bases. The sequenced material came from a population of CD138-negative cells sorted from bone marrow. This sequence originates from a donor over 35 with multiple myeloma. The CDR3 DNA sequence: TGCGCCAGCAGCGTCGGGACTAGCGGGAGTTCAGATACGCAGTATTTT. Translating it yields CASSVGTSGSSDTQYF.